These 26 T cell receptor beta chains share one sample of origin, sequenced in a study of shared clonotypes between healthy human individuals. Assay used: immunoSEQ multiplex PCR; TCRdb lists only in-frame clones, some missing. Of some 2 million clones detected, roughly 94% appear once; the ten largest clones hold 0.13%. Sequenced input: naive CD4+ T cells sorted from blood. As to subset: CD45RA+ positively selected. These receptors originate from a young man in good health.

The chain couples TRBV7-2 to TRBJ2-7, with D unresolved. V was trimmed by 0 bases and J by 10 bases, leaving 7 bases between them. The CDR3 spans 11 residues. Per the germline V gene, CDR1 is SGHTA and CDR2 is FQGNSA. DNA of the CDR3: TGTGCCAGCAGCTTAGCCGTCTTACAGTACTTC. This encodes CASSLAVLQYF.

The genes are TRBV2 and TRBJ2-7; maybe TRBD1 (6 bases). The germline V gene encodes CDR1 SNHLY and CDR2 FYNNEI. The CDR3 length is 13 residues. V was cut by 6 bases and J by 9 bases, with 18 bases left in between. DNA for the CDR3: TGTGCCAGCAGCGCCGGGACAATAGAGGGGCAGTACTTC. Translation gives CASSAGTIEGQYF. The variable domain in full, with the rest retrieved from reference TRBV2 and TRBJ2-7, is EPEVTQTPSHQVTQMGQEVILRCVPISNHLYFYWYRQILGQKVEFLVSFYNNEISEKSEIFDDQFSVERPDGSNFTLKIRSTKLEDSAMYFCASSAGTIEGQYFGPGTRLTVT.

Note on this clone: This CDR3 is also generated by other DNA sequences in the sample. The J gene is TRBJ1-1, the V gene TRBV5-1; D is ambiguous. CDR3 length equals 13 residues. V lost 4 bases and J lost 0, with 7 bases in between. Germline CDR1 and CDR2: SGHRS and YFSETQ. The CDR3 DNA sequence: TGCGCCAGCAGCCGTGATATGAACACTGAAGCTTTCTTT. It yields the protein CASSRDMNTEAFF.

This sequence joins TRBV5-3 and TRBJ2-7; possibly TRBD1 for D (5 bases). TRBV5-3 carries the ORF label, with uncertain function. This CDR3 is built from 14 residues. V lost 8 bases, J lost 4 bases, and 19 bases lay in between. CDR3 DNA sequence: TGTGCCAGCTTGACGGACAATAGGATTTACGAGCAGTACTTC. Amino acids: CASLTDNRIYEQYF.

The V gene is TRBV2, the J gene TRBJ2-6; 7 nucleotides line up with TRBD1. There are 14 residues in the CDR3. V lost 7 bases to trimming and J lost 2 bases; unmatched junction nucleotides: 2. Per the germline V gene, CDR1 is SNHLY and CDR2 is FYNNEI. The CDR3 sequence: CASNDRAGANVLTF. CDR3 nucleotides: TGTGCCAGCAACGACAGGGCTGGGGCCAACGTCCTGACTTTC.

This rearrangement joins TRBV19 to TRBJ1-2; a weak D match, TRBD1 (5 bases). The germline CDR1 and CDR2 sequences are LNHDA and SQIVND (reference sequence). The CDR3 runs 14 residues. Trimming pared 6 bases from V and 3 bases from J, leaving 14 bases between. The CDR3 bases are TGTGCCAGTAGCGTTCCAGGGTCTGACTATGGCTACACCTTC. It yields the protein CASSVPGSDYGYTF.

The chain uses TRBV7-2 and TRBJ1-6, with D tentatively TRBD1 (6 bases). CDR1 is SGHTA and CDR2 is FQGNSA in the germline V gene. V was pared by 5 bases and J by 10 bases, with 15 bases between. The CDR3 is 14 amino acids. The CDR3 sequence is CASSAQGLGSPLHF. The CDR3 coding sequence is TGTGCCAGCAGCGCTCAGGGGTTAGGCTCACCCCTCCACTTT.

The chain couples TRBV6-1 to TRBJ2-2, with D possibly being TRBD1 or TRBD2 (5 bases each). With 8 bases removed from V and 1 base from J, the gap between germline ends came to 14 bases. Germline V gene lookup returns CDR1 MNHNS and CDR2 SASEGT. This CDR3 has 15 residues. The CDR3 bases are TGTGCCAGCCGAAGAGGGGACGTGAACACCGGGGAGCTGTTTTTT. Residues: CASRRGDVNTGELFF.

This chain uses TRBV28 with TRBJ2-4, with 7 bases aligning to TRBD1. V dropped 7 bases and J dropped 1; count of bases not matched to a gene: 7. Germline lookup yields CDR1 MDHEN and CDR2 SYDVKM. This CDR3 has 15 amino acids. Here the CDR3 reads CASNRQGIAKNIQYF. Here the CDR3 DNA reads TGTGCCAGCAATAGACAGGGTATTGCCAAAAACATTCAGTACTTC.

Written as DNA, the CDR3 is TGTGCCACCAGCAGAACGACGAACTACAGAGCAACTAATGAAAAACTGTTTTTT. This encodes CATSRTTNYRATNEKLFF. V is TRBV15 and J is TRBJ1-4; no clear D. From germline, CDR1 is LNHNV and CDR2 YYDKDF (reference sequence). The V end was cut by 2 bases, the J end by 0 bases, with 16 bases between. The CDR3 has 18 amino acids.

The chain joins TRBV18 to TRBJ2-1; D not certain. Trimming removed 3 bases from V and 0 bases from J, with 6 bases in between. The germline V gene has CDR1 KGHSH and CDR2 LQKENI. This CDR3 comprises 14 residues. CDR3 coding DNA: TGTGCCAGCTCACCCGTCGACTCCTACAATGAGCAGTTCTTC. Translation: CASSPVDSYNEQFF. Filled out from reference TRBV18 and TRBJ2-1, the complete variable domain reads NAGVMQNPRHLVRRRGQEARLRCSPMKGHSHVYWYRQLPEEGLKFMVYLQKENIIDESGMPKERFSAEFPKEGPSILRIQQVVRGDSAAYFCASSPVDSYNEQFFGPGTRLTVL.

The chain has TRBV5-4 and TRBJ1-2; D gene uncertain. The CDR3 runs to 14 residues. The V and J ends lost 2 bases and 3 bases respectively, with 11 bases between them. CDR1 SGHNT and CDR2 YYREEE come from the germline V gene (reference sequence). The CDR3 DNA reads TGTGCCAGCAGCTTAATTGGTGGTGACTATGGCTACACCTTC. Residues: CASSLIGGDYGYTF.

The chain recombines TRBV6-6 with TRBJ1-5; D gene uncertain. V gave up 5 bases and J gave up 0 bases, with 8 bases separating them. Germline V gene lookup returns CDR1 MNHNY and CDR2 SVGAGI (reference sequence). The CDR3 length is 14 residues. CDR3 residues: CASSTAVSNQPQHF. DNA of the CDR3: TGTGCCAGCAGTACCGCGGTTAGCAATCAGCCCCAGCATTTT.

The chain is built from TRBV5-5 and TRBJ1-6, with a tentative D call TRBD1 (5 bases). V was trimmed by 2 bases and J by 10 bases, leaving 16 bases between them. From germline, CDR1 is SGHKS and CDR2 YYEKEE (reference sequence). The CDR3 totals 15 residues. DNA of the CDR3: TGTGCCAGCAGCTTCTTTACGCCAGGGAAATCACCCCTCCACTTT. Its protein product is CASSFFTPGKSPLHF.

The CDR3 sequence is CASRGQGGRETQYF. The CDR3 DNA reads TGTGCCAGCAGGGGACAGGGCGGTCGAGAGACCCAGTACTTC. This rearrangement joins TRBV19 to TRBJ2-5; 9 nucleotides match TRBD1. Germline V gene sequence: CDR1 LNHDA, CDR2 SQIVND (reference sequence). Trimming took 9 bases from V and 4 from J; bases not matched to a gene: 9. The CDR3 spans 14 residues.

V gene TRBV18 combines with J gene TRBJ2-7; D unclear. CDR3 size: 16 residues. Trimming shortened V by 3 bases and J by 7 bases, and 22 bases separated the two germline ends. The germline gives CDR1 KGHSH, CDR2 LQKENI. The CDR3, as DNA: TGTGCCAGCTCACCGAGTCGCAGACAAAATGGGAAAGAGCAGTACTTC. This translates into CASSPSRRQNGKEQYF.

V and J are TRBV30 and TRBJ2-3; perhaps TRBD2 as D (5 bases). This CDR3 is 16 amino acids long. V lost 0 bases and J 4 bases, leaving 17 bases between the germline ends. Germline loops: CDR1 GTSNPN, CDR2 SVGIG (reference sequence). CDR3 bases: TGTGCCTGGAGTGTAAGAGGCCCCGGAGGACCAGATACGCAGTATTTT. Its translation is CAWSVRGPGGPDTQYF.

The V call is TRBV7-8, the J call TRBJ1-6; D gene unclear. Germline CDR1 and CDR2: SGHVS and FQNEAQ. V shed 1 base and J shed 10 bases, with 14 bases lying between them. The CDR3 extends over 15 amino acids. The CDR3 nucleotides read TGTGCCAGCAGCTTAGGGGAGCGGTTTGGCTCACCCCTCCACTTT. Protein product: CASSLGERFGSPLHF.

The chain employs TRBV21-1 and TRBJ2-7; TRBD2, the table's D call, lacks a check against the DNA. TRBV21-1 is a known pseudogene. This CDR3 region has 17 residues. This CDR3 is CASSKETGDPRTYEQYF. CDR3 DNA: TGTGCCAGCAGCAAAGAGACGGGGGACCCAAGGACCTACGAGCAGTACTTC.

As for this clone: The identical CDR3 is also encoded by other nucleotide sequences in the sample. The chain is built from TRBV19 and TRBJ2-7; TRBD2 aligns across 10 bases. Per the germline V gene, CDR1 is LNHDA and CDR2 is SQIVND (reference sequence). This CDR3 is 14 amino acids long. Trimming at V came to 2 bases and at J to 4 bases, leaving 2 bases not matched to a gene. CDR3 DNA sequence: TGTGCCAGTAGTATATCTAGCGGGAGTTACGAGCAGTACTTC. As protein: CASSISSGSYEQYF.

This chain uses TRBV30 with TRBJ1-2, with a possible D match to TRBD1 (6 bases). The CDR3 sequence is 14 residues long. V lost 2 bases and J 4 bases, leaving 14 bases between the germline ends. CDR1 and CDR2 (germline): GTSNPN, SVGIG (reference sequence). CDR3 sequence reads: CAWSTQGFAYGYTF. The CDR3 DNA reads as TGTGCCTGGAGTACCCAGGGGTTTGCCTATGGCTACACCTTC.

The V and J genes are TRBV19 and TRBJ1-1; perhaps TRBD1 as D (5 bases). The CDR3 covers 13 residues. V lost 5 bases and J lost 5, with 12 bases in between. CDR1 and CDR2 (germline): LNHDA, SQIVND (reference sequence). The CDR3 nucleotides are TGTGCCAGTAGTCCCCACGAGGGGACTGAAGCTTTCTTT. Translating gives CASSPHEGTEAFF.

The gene calls are TRBV5-4 and TRBJ1-2, with unresolved D. Germline loops: CDR1 SGHNT, CDR2 YYREEE (reference sequence). The CDR3 is 16 residues long. V shed 4 bases and J shed 4 bases, with 20 bases lying between them. The CDR3 DNA follows: TGTGCCAGCAGCCTCCCCACGGCTTTAAGCGCCTATGGCTACACCTTC. This encodes CASSLPTALSAYGYTF.

This chain joins TRBV5-6 and TRBJ1-2, with D possibly matching TRBD1 (5 bases). CDR1 is SGHDT, CDR2 YYEEEE, per germline. V shed 0 bases and J shed 8 bases, with 14 bases lying between them. The CDR3 totals 14 residues. The CDR3 DNA reads TGTGCCAGCAGCTTGGCTCAGGGTGTGGGGGGCTACACCTTC. Translating it yields CASSLAQGVGGYTF.

The chain uses TRBV11-1 and TRBJ2-3; TRBD1 might be the D (5 bases). The germline V gene has CDR1 SGHAT and CDR2 FQDESV (reference sequence). Trimming pared 7 bases from V and 2 bases from J, leaving 10 bases between. The CDR3 contains 13 residues. CDR3 in amino acids: CASNKGFTDTQYF. In DNA form, the CDR3 reads TGTGCCAGCAACAAGGGGTTCACAGATACGCAGTATTTT.

This CDR3 reads CASSMSGNTGELFF. CDR3 DNA: TGTGCCAGTAGTATGTCAGGGAACACCGGGGAGCTGTTTTTT. J is TRBJ2-2 and V is TRBV19; D is uncertain. From germline, CDR1 is LNHDA and CDR2 SQIVND (reference sequence). There are 14 residues in the CDR3. The V and J ends lost 3 bases and 1 base respectively, with 6 bases between them.